This T cell receptor (beta chain) came from a study of blood T cells in healthy people across ages (dated by TCRdb to the mid-2010s). Concerning the study at large: In model experiments, template switching captured roughly one uniquely barcoded TCR beta cDNA molecule for every two T cells. Two additional independent replicas of 1 million unique cDNA reads from the same blood draw were analyzed for two donors (one aged 18 to 30 and one aged 80 or older). To track age-related changes in TCR beta repertoire diversity, the study relied on deep sequencing normalized with unique cDNA molecular identifiers. The donors were split into four age groups: young (average around 17 years), middle-aged (around 37), aged (approximately 60) and long-lived (82). Donors of different ages were randomly distributed across sequencing lanes to avoid experimental bias. Study-wide conclusions, independent of this receptor: Because profiling used bulk unsorted PBMCs, naive and antigen-experienced compartments could not be compared conclusively. Donor CMV infection status was unknown, potentially confounding age-related changes in expanded clonotypes. Total diversity estimates from one million sequenced T cells were considered lower bounds and underestimates. As age increased, observed TCR beta diversity per million T cells dropped in a roughly linear way, and a significant reduction was already evident by age about 40. Observed TCR beta diversity correlated strongly with the percentage of naive T cells measured by flow cytometry. Compared with the aged group, more naive CD4+ T cells, fewer expanded clones and increased TCR diversity were shown by the long-lived group, suggesting age selection.

The germline V end is reduced by 6 bases and the J end by 4 bases; junction bases left unmatched: 8. The CDR3 spans 15 residues, from the cysteine through the phenylalanine. Only the CDR3 portion is preserved as DNA: 45 bases, with reading frame beginning at the first base. The library was prepared using 5' RACE. Instrument on record: Illumina HiSeq 2500. The second PCR ran for about 7 to 11 cycles and used a J-beta primer mix along with a sample-barcoded 5' primer. A template-switch 5' adaptor carrying 12 random nucleotides introduced a unique molecular identifier onto each TCR beta cDNA molecule. Each sample yielded at least 2.5 million CDR3-containing paired-end reads. First-strand cDNA synthesis was performed from all RNA using the Mint cDNA synthesis kit, with priming by a TRBC-specific oligonucleotide. Following uracil-DNA glycosylase treatment, a first 18-cycle PCR with universal primers M1SS and BC2_uni_R was performed on all cDNA. As for the authors' bioinformatics: For normalization, 1 million high-quality reads were randomly selected from each sample, with every read carrying a distinct molecular identifier. Instead of being binned into consensus sequences, reads with shared molecular identifiers were discarded. MiTCR, set to a Q25 quality threshold and the strictest error-elimination algorithm, was used for CDR3 identification, clonotype clustering and error correction. A nonparametric unseen species model with Euler transformation was used to estimate a lower bound on total TCR beta diversity. Clones were called with MiXCR by TCRdb after fastp trimmed the public reads at Q25, and only in-frame beta chains were retained. For every CDR3 protein sequence, its rows merge into one entry that carries the most common genes and DNA. The V and J calls were determined by TCRdb, not by the authors. Counted in this sample were about 730,000 distinct CDR3 sequences; roughly 47% of them appeared once. The top ten hold around a fifth of the sample.

Donors were a few dozen systemically healthy Caucasian individuals from Russia aged roughly 6 to 95 years. Approximately 10 milliliters of peripheral blood were collected from each donor into EDTA-treated Vacutainer tubes. PBMCs were isolated by Ficoll-Paque density-gradient centrifugation, with at least 7 million obtained per sample. Trizol reagent was used to extract total RNA from PBMCs, with at least 5 micrograms per sample. For every donor, an aliquot of PBMCs went through flow cytometry to measure the percentages of naive CD45RAhigh/CD27high T cells. This clonotype appeared a few times. Its antigen remains unidentified. No much larger clone is present one base from it, and per-base qualities are unavailable.

Here the chain combines TRBV12-3 or TRBV12-4 and TRBJ2-1; 8 bases in the junction line up with TRBD1. This TCR was recovered from a woman aged 55-69 years in good health. Sequencing was carried out using blood. The encoded CDR3 is CASRARDRTYNEQFF. Here is the DNA: TGTGCCAGCAGGGCAAGGGACAGGACATACAATGAGCAGTTCTTC.